This is a list of T cell receptor beta chains from one sample in a study of cytomegalovirus exposure and HLA in healthy donors. Repertoires were generated with immunoSEQ multiplex PCR, while TCRdb's copy carries only in-frame clones and drops some. The repertoire table contains more than 70,000 clones. Input material: PBMCs. The receptors derive from a woman aged 60 to 75 in good health and CMV-seronegative. CDR3s include the opening cysteine and the closing phenylalanine or tryptophan. Each record gives: CDR3 length, D gene, V gene, J gene, CDR3 protein, CDR3 DNA. D genes are given only for firm matches.

>13|TRBD2|TRBV19|TRBJ2-1
CASKLGGRNEQFF
TGTGCCAGTAAATTGGGAGGGAGGAATGAGCAGTTCTTC
>18|TRBD2|TRBV7-2|TRBJ2-1
CASSLDSQASGFWNEQFF
TGTGCCAGCAGCTTAGACTCTCAGGCTAGCGGGTTTTGGAATGAGCAGTTCTTC
>17|TRBD1|TRBV11-2|TRBJ2-1
CASSLGPRQGGDNEQFF
TGTGCCAGCAGCTTAGGGCCCCGACAGGGGGGGGACAATGAGCAGTTCTTC
>13|-|TRBV7-6|TRBJ2-1
CASTGFSSNEQFF
TGTGCCAGCACCGGGTTTTCCTCCAATGAGCAGTTCTTC
>14|-|TRBV19|TRBJ1-5
CASAVGAGNQPQHF
TGTGCCAGCGCCGTGGGGGCGGGCAATCAGCCCCAGCATTTT
>13|-|TRBV7-3|TRBJ1-3
CASSLQSGDTIYF
TGTGCCAGCAGCTTACAGTCAGGGGACACCATATATTTT
>12|TRBD2|TRBV5-1|TRBJ2-1
CASSLRGVEQFF
TGCGCCAGCAGCTTGCGGGGGGTGGAGCAGTTCTTC
>14|-|TRBV7-8|TRBJ2-1
CASSLLAGWNEQFF
TGTGCCAGCAGCTTATTGGCAGGGTGGAATGAGCAGTTCTTC
>12|-|TRBV28|TRBJ1-1
CASRTGRAEAFF
TGTGCCAGCAGAACGGGCAGGGCCGAAGCTTTCTTT
>13|-|TRBV28|TRBJ2-2
CASQGGITGELFF
TGTGCCAGCCAGGGAGGTATCACCGGGGAGCTGTTTTTT
>15|-|TRBV7-2|TRBJ1-2
CASSLYGGGVDGYTF
TGTGCCAGCAGCTTATACGGGGGGGGCGTCGATGGCTACACCTTC
>15|-|TRBV27|TRBJ1-4
CASSKSGTTNEKLFF
TGTGCCAGCAGTAAATCAGGGACAACTAATGAAAAACTGTTTTTT
>16|-|TRBV21-1|TRBJ2-2
CASSNGGTPNTGELFF
TGTGCCAGCAGCAACGGGGGGACACCGAACACCGGGGAGCTGTTTTTT
>12|-|TRBV5-1|TRBJ2-3
CASSFIADTQYF
TGCGCCAGCAGCTTTATAGCAGATACGCAGTATTTT
>14|-|TRBV9|TRBJ2-1
CASSVGGIYNEQFF
TGTGCCAGCAGCGTAGGGGGCATCTACAATGAGCAGTTCTTC
>15|-|TRBV28|TRBJ1-3
CASSFMTGSGNTIYF
TGTGCCAGCAGTTTCATGACAGGCTCTGGAAACACCATATATTTT
>17|-|TRBV11-2|TRBJ1-1
CASSSLRAGAGGTEAFF
TGTGCCAGCAGCTCCCTGCGGGCAGGGGCAGGTGGGACTGAAGCTTTCTTT
>13|-|TRBV14|TRBJ2-5
CASSPRLVETQYF
TGTGCCAGCAGCCCTCGACTAGTAGAGACCCAGTACTTC
>14|-|TRBV5-5|TRBJ2-7
CASSLAPDSYEQYF
TGTGCCAGCAGCTTGGCCCCAGACTCCTACGAGCAGTACTTC
>15|TRBD1|TRBV5-4|TRBJ1-2
CASSLEDRVGYGYTF
TGTGCCAGCAGCTTGGAGGACAGGGTAGGCTATGGCTACACCTTC
>15|-|TRBV7-9|TRBJ1-4
CASSPGGGRGEKLFF
TGTGCCAGCAGCCCCGGAGGAGGGAGGGGTGAAAAACTGTTTTTT
>19|TRBD2|TRBV5-1|TRBJ2-7
CASSLGLAGRTYFSYEQYF
TGCGCCAGCAGCTTGGGACTAGCGGGACGCACTTATTTCTCCTACGAGCAGTACTTC
>14|-|TRBV11-2|TRBJ1-1
CASSLEGTNTEAFF
TGTGCCAGCAGCTTAGAGGGCACGAACACTGAAGCTTTCTTT
>15|TRBD1|TRBV6-6|TRBJ1-1
CASSDRGGLNTEAFF
TGTGCCAGCAGTGACAGGGGCGGACTGAACACTGAAGCTTTCTTT
>15|TRBD2|TRBV6-1|TRBJ2-1
CASSVWEGSYNEQFF
TGTGCCAGCAGTGTCTGGGAGGGCTCCTACAATGAGCAGTTCTTC
>15|-|TRBV4-2|TRBJ2-3
CASSPLARDTDTQYF
TGTGCCAGCAGCCCCCTGGCTCGGGACACAGATACGCAGTATTTT